This TCR beta chain was recorded in a study of early T cells in non-severe SARS-CoV-2 infection. Study as a whole: Bulk RNA isolated from unsorted whole blood underwent sequencing; chains were not paired.

This clonotype was seen only a few times. Its antigen is still unknown. General study findings and limits: CD4 and private specificities were missed by VDJdb matching, which favored anti-spike CD8 responses.

Separate cDNA molecules each had unique molecular identifiers attached to them. TCRdb ran MiXCR on the 5' RACE reads and lists one entry per CDR3 protein. The table records about 41,000 distinct CDR3 sequences, approximately 11% of them present only once. This receptor was obtained from an adult who was a healthcare worker with PCR-confirmed SARS-CoV-2 infection or an uninfected control (not recorded which). Source material: whole blood.

The CDR3 nucleotides are TGTGCCTGGACCCCCGGGACAGGGTCGGATGAAAAACTGTTTTTT. Translating gives CAWTPGTGSDEKLFF. The chain recombines TRBV30 with TRBJ1-4; 9 nucleotides match TRBD1. The trim removed 4 bases at V and 6 bases at J, leaving 9 bases unmatched. Germline V lookup: CDR1 GTSNPN, CDR2 SVGIG (reference sequence). This CDR3 has 15 amino acids.